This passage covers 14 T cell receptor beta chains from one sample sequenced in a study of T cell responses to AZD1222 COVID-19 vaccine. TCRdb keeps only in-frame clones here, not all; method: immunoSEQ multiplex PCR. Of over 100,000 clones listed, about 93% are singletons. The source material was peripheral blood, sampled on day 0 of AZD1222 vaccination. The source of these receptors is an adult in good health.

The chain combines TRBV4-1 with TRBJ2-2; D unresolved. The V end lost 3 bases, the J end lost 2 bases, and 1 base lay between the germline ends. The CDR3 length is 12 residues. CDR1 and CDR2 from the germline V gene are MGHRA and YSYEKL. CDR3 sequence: CASSHNTGELFF. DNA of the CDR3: TGCGCCAGCAGCCACAACACCGGGGAGCTGTTTTTT.

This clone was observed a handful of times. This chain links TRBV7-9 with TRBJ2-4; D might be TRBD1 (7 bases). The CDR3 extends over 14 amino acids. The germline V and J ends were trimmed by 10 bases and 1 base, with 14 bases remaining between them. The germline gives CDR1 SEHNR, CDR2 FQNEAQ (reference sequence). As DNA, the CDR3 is TGTGCCACCCAGGGGGGTCTGGCCAAAAACATTCAGTACTTC. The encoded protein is CATQGGLAKNIQYF.

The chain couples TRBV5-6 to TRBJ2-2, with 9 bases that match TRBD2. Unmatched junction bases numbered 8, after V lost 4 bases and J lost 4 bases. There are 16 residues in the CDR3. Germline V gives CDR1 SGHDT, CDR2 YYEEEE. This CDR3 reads CASSQALAGFTGELFF. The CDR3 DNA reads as TGTGCCAGCAGCCAGGCACTAGCGGGTTTCACCGGGGAGCTGTTTTTT.

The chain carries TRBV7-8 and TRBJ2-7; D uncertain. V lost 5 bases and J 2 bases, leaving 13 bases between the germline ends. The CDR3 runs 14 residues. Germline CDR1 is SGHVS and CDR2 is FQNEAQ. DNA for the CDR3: TGTGCCAGCAGCGCTCAAATCGCTACCTACGAGCAGTACTTC. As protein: CASSAQIATYEQYF.

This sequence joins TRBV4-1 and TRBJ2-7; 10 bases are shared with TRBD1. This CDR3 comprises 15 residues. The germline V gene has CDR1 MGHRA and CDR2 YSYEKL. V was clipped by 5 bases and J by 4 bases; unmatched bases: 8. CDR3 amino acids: CASSDPGQGNYEQYF. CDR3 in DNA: TGCGCCAGCAGCGACCCGGGACAGGGGAATTACGAGCAGTACTTC.

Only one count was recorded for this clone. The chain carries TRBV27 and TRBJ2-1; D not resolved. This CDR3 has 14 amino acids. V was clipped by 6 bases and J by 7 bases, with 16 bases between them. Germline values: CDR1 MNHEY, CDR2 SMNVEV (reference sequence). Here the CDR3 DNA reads TGTGCCAGCAGGGAGCCTAGTGTCAGAAATGAGCAGTTCTTC. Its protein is CASREPSVRNEQFF.

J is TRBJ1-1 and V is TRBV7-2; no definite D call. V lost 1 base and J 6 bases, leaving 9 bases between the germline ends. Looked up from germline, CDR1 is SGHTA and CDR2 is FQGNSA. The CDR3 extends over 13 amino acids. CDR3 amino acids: CASSLDRFAEAFF. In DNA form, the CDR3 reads TGTGCCAGCAGCTTAGATAGGTTCGCTGAAGCTTTCTTT.

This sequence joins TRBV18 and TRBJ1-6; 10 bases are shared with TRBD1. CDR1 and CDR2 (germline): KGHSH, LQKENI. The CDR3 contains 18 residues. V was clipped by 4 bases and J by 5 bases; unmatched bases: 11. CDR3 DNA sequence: TGTGCCAGCTCACTAAACGCCCGAGGGACAGGGGATAATTCACCCCTCCACTTT. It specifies CASSLNARGTGDNSPLHF.

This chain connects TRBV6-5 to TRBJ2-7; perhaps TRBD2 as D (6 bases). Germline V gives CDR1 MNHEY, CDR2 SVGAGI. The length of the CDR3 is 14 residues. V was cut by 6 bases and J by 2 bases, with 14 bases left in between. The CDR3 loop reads CASRTLRDPYEQYF. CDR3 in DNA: TGTGCCAGCAGGACGTTGCGGGATCCCTACGAGCAGTACTTC.

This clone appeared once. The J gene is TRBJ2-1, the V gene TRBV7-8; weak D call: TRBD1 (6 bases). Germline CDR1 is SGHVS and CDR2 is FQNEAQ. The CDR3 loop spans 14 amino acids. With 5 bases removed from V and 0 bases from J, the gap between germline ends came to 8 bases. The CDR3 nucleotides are TGTGCCAGCAGCAGACAGGTCTCCTACAATGAGCAGTTCTTC. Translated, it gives CASSRQVSYNEQFF.

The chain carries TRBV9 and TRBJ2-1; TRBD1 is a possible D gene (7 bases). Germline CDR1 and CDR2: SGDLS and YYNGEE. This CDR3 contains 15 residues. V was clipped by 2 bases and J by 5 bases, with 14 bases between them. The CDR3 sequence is CASSVSGGMNNEQFF. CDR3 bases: TGTGCCAGCAGCGTCTCAGGGGGGATGAACAATGAGCAGTTCTTC.

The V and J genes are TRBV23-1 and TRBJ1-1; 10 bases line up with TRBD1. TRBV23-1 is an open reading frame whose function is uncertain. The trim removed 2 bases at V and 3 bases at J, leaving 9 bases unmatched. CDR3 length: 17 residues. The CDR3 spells CASSQGVGQGFYTEAFF. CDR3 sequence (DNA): TGCGCCAGCAGTCAAGGTGTGGGACAGGGGTTTTACACTGAAGCTTTCTTT.

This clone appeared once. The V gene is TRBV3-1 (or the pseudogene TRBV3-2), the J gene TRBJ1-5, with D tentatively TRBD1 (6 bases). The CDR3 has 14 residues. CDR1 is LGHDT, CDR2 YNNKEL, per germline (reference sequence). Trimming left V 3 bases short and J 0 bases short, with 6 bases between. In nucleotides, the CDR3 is TGTGCCAGCAGCCAGGACAGTAGCAATCAGCCCCAGCATTTT. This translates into CASSQDSSNQPQHF.

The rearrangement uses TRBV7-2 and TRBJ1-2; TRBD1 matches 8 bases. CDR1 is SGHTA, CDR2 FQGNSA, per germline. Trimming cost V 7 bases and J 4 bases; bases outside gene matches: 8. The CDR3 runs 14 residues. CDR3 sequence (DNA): TGTGCCAGCAAATTTCAGGGGGCCGCCTATGGCTACACCTTC. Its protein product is CASKFQGAAYGYTF.